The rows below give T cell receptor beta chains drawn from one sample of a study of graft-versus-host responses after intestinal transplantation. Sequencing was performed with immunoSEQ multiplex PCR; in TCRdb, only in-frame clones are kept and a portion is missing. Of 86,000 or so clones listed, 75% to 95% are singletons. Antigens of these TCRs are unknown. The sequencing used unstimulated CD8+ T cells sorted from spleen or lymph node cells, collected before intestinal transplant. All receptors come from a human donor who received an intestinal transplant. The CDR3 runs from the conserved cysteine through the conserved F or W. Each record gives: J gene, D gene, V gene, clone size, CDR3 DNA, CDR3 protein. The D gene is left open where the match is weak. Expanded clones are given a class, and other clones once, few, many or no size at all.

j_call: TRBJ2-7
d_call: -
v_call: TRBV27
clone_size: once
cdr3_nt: TGTGCCAGCAGTTGGAGTAGCGCTAACGAGCAGTACTTC
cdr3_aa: CASSWSSANEQYF

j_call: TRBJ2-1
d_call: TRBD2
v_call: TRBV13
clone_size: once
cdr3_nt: TGTGCCAGCAGCTTAGGCTTCCTAGCGGGAGGGTTCAACAATGAGCAGTTCTTC
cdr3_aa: CASSLGFLAGGFNNEQFF

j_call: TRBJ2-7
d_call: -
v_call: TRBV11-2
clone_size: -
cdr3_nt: TGTGCCAGCAGCCATCAGAGCTACGAGCAGTACTTC
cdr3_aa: CASSHQSYEQYF

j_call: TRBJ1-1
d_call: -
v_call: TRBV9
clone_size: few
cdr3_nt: TGTGCCAGCAGCGTAGAGAGTAACACTGAAGCTTTCTTT
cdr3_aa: CASSVESNTEAFF

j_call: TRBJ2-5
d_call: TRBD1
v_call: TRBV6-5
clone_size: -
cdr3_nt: TGTGCCAGCAGTCCCTGGACAGGGACGGAGACCCAGTACTTC
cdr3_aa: CASSPWTGTETQYF

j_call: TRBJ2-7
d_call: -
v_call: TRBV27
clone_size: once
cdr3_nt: TGTGCCAGCAGTTTAGGGGCGGACCCCACCTACGAGCAGTACTTC
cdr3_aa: CASSLGADPTYEQYF

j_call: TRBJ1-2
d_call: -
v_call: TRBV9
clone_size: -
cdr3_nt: TGTGCCAGCAGCCCGAGGGAAGGGAGATTGAACTATGGCTACACCTTC
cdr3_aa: CASSPREGRLNYGYTF

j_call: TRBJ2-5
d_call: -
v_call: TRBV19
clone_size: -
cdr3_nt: TGTGCCAGTAGCCCATGGGGAGGAAGGCAAGAGACCCAGTACTTC
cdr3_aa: CASSPWGGRQETQYF

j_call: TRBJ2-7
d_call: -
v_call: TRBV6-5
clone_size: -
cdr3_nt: TGTGCCAGCAGTTGGGGCTCCGAGGGTTACGAGCAGTACTTC
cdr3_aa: CASSWGSEGYEQYF

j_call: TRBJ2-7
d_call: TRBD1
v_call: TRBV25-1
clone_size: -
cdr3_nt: TGTGCCAGCAGTCCGTGGAAGGGGGCGAAGTACGAGCAGTACTTC
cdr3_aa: CASSPWKGAKYEQYF

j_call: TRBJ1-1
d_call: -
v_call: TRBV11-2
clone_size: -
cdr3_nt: TGTGCCAGCAGCTTAGTTGGAGGAAATGAAGCTTTCTTT
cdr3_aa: CASSLVGGNEAFF

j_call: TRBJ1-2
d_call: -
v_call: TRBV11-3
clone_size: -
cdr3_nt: TGTGCCAGCAACCCAATCCCGGACAGTAACTATGGCTACACCTTC
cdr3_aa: CASNPIPDSNYGYTF

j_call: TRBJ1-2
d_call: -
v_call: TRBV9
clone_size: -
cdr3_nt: TGTGCCAGCAGCGCCATTGGACAGATGGGCTATGGCTACACCTTC
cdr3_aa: CASSAIGQMGYGYTF

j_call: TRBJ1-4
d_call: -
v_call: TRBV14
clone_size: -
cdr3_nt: TGTGCCAGCAGCCAAGAAACACCTAGACATGTTGGAAAACTGTTTTTT
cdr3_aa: CASSQETPRHVGKLFF

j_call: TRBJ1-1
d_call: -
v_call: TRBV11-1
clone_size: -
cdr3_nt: TGTGCCAGCAGCTTAACCGGACAGCCCGAAGCTTTCTTT
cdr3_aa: CASSLTGQPEAFF

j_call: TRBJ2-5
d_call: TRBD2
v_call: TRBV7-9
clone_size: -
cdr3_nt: TGTGCCAGCAGCAAAATCCCGGGGGGATTTGGGGAGACCCAGTACTTC
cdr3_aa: CASSKIPGGFGETQYF

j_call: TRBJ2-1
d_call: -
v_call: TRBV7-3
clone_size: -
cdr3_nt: TGTGCCAGCAGCCCGACGGTGGGGTACAATGAGCAGTTCTTC
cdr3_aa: CASSPTVGYNEQFF

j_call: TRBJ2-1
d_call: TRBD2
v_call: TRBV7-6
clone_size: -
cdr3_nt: TGTGCCAGCAGCTTAGGGGGGGGCGGACTAGCGGGAGGTGAGCAGTTCTTC
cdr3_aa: CASSLGGGGLAGGEQFF